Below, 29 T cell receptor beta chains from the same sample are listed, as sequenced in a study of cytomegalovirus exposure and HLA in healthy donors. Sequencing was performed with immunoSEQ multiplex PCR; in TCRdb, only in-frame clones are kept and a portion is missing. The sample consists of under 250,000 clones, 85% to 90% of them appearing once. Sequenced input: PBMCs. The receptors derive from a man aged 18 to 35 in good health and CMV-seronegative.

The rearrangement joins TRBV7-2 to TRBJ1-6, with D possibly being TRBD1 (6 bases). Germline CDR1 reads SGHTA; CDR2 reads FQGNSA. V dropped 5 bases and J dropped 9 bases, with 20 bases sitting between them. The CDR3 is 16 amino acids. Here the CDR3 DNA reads TGTGCCAGCAGCGAAAACAGGGTGGAATTGGGTTCACCCCTCCACTTT. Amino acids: CASSENRVELGSPLHF.

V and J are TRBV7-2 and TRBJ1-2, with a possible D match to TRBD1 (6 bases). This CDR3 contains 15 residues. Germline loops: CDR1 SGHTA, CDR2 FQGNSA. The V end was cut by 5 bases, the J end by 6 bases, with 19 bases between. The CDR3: CASSPDSFRVDGYTF. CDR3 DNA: TGTGCCAGCAGCCCGGACAGTTTTCGCGTCGATGGCTACACCTTC.

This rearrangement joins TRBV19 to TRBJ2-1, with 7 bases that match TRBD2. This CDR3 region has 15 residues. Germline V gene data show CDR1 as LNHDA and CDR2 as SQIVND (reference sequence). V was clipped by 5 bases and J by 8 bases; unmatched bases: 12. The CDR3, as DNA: TGTGCCAGTAGTTTCGGGGCGGGAGTCGTCGATGAGCAGTTCTTC. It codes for CASSFGAGVVDEQFF.

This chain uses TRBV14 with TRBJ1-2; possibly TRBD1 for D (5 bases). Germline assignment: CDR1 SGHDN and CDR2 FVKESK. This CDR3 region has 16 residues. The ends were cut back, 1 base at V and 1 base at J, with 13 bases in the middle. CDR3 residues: CASSQVSGALNYGYTF. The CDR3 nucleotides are TGTGCCAGCAGCCAAGTCTCTGGGGCTCTTAACTATGGCTACACCTTC. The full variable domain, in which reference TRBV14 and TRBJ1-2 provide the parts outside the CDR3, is EAGVTQFPSHSVIEKGQTVTLRCDPISGHDNLYWYRRVMGKEIKFLLHFVKESKQDESGMPNNRFLAERTGGTYSTLKVQPAELEDSGVYFCASSQVSGALNYGYTFGSGTRLTVV.

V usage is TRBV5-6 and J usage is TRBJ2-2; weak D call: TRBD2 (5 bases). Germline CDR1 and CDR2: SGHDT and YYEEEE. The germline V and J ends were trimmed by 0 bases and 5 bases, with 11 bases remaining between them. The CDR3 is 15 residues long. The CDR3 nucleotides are TGTGCCAGCAGCTTGGCCTGGGAGAGGACCGGGGAGCTGTTTTTT. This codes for CASSLAWERTGELFF.

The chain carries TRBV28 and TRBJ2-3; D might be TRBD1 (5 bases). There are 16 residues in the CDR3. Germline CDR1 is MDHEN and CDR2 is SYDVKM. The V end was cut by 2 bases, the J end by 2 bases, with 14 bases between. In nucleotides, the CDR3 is TGTGCCAGCAGTTTACGGACATCTCACACCACAGATACGCAGTATTTT. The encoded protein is CASSLRTSHTTDTQYF.

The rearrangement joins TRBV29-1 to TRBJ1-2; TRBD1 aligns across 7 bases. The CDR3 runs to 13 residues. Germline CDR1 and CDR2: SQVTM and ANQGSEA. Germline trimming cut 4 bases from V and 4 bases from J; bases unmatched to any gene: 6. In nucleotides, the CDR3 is TGCAGCGTTGTCGGGACAGAGATCTATGGCTACACCTTC. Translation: CSVVGTEIYGYTF.

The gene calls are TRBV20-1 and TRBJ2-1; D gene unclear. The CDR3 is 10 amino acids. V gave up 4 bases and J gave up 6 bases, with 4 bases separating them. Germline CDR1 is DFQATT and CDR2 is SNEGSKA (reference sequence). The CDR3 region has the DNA TGCAGTGCTACATTCAATGAGCAGTTCTTC. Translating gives CSATFNEQFF.

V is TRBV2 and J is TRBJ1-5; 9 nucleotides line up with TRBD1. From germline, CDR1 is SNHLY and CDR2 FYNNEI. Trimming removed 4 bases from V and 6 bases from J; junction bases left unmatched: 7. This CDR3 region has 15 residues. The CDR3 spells CASSVGQGRTQPQHF. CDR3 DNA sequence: TGTGCCAGCAGTGTCGGACAGGGGAGAACTCAGCCCCAGCATTTT.

The CDR3 DNA sequence: TGCGCCAGCAGCCCCACTTTCGATGAGACCCAGTACTTC. Translated, it gives CASSPTFDETQYF. The chain has TRBV5-1 and TRBJ2-5; D is unclear. The CDR3 runs 13 residues. Germline assignment: CDR1 SGHRS and CDR2 YFSETQ. Trimming removed 4 bases from V and 5 bases from J, with 12 bases in between.

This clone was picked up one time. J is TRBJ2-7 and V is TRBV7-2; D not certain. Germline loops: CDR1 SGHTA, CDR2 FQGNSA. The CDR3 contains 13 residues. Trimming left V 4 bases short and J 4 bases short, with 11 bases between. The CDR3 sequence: CASSSQLLYEQYF. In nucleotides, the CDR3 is TGTGCCAGCAGCTCCCAACTCCTATACGAGCAGTACTTC. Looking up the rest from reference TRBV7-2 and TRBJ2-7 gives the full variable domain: GAGVSQSPSNKVTEKGKDVELRCDPISGHTALYWYRQSLGQGLEFLIYFQGNSAPDKSGLPSDRFSAERTGGSVSTLTIQRTQQEDSAVYLCASSSQLLYEQYFGPGTRLTVT.

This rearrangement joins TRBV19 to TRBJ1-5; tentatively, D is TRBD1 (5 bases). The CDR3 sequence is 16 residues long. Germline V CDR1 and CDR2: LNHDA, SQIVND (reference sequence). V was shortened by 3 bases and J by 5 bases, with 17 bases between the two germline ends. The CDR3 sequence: CASSILGGDEDQPQHF. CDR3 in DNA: TGTGCCAGTAGTATTTTAGGCGGGGACGAGGATCAGCCCCAGCATTTT.

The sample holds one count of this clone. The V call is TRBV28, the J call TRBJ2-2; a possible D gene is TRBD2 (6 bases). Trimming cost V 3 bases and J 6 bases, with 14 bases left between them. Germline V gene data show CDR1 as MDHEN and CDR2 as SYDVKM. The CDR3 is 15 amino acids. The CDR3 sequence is CASSFGGVDAGELFF. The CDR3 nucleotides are TGTGCCAGCAGTTTTGGCGGGGTGGATGCCGGGGAGCTGTTTTTT.

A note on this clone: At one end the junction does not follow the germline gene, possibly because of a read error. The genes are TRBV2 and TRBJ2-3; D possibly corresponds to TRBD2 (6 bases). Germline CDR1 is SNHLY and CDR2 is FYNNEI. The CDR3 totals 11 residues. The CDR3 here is CASIGDFRPLF. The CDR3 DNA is TGTGCCAGCATCGGGGACTTCCGACCTCTTTTT.

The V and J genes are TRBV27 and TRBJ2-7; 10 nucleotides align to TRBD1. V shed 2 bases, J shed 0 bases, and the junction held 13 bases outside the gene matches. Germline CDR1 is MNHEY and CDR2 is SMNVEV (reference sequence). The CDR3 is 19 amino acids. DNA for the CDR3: TGTGCCAGCAGTTTAACCGGGACAGGGGCCGCTAAACCCTCCTACGAGCAGTACTTC. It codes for CASSLTGTGAAKPSYEQYF.

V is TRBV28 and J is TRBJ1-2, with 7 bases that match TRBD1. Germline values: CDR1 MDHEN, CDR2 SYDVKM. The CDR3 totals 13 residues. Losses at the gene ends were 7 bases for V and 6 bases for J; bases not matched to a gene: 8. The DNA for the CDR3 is TGTGCCAGCAACCCCACAGGGGAGAATGGCTACACCTTC. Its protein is CASNPTGENGYTF.

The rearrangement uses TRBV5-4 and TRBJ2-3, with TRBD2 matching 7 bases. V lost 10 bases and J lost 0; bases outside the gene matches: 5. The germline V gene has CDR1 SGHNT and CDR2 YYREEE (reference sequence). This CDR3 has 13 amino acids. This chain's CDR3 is CALSSGSTDTQYF. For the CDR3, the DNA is TGTGCCCTTTCTAGCGGTAGCACAGATACGCAGTATTTT.

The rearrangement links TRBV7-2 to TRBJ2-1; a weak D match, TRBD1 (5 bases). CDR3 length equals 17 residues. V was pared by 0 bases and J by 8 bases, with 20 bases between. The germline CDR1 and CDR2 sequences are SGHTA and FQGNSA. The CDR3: CASSLAPGAPRPDEQFF. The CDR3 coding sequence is TGTGCCAGCAGCTTAGCGCCTGGGGCTCCCAGACCCGATGAGCAGTTCTTC.

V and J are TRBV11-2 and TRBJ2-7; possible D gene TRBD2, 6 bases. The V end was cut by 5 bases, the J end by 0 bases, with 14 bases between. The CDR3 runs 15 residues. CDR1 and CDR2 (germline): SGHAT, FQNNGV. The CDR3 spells CASSPMLGGSYEQYF. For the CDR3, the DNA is TGTGCCAGCAGCCCAATGCTCGGGGGCTCCTACGAGCAGTACTTC.

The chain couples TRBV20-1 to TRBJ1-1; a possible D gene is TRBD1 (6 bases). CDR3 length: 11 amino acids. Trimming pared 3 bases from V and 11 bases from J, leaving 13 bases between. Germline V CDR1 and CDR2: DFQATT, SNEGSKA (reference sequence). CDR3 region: CSASNRVSAFF. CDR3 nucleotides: TGCAGTGCTAGTAACAGGGTCTCGGCTTTCTTT.

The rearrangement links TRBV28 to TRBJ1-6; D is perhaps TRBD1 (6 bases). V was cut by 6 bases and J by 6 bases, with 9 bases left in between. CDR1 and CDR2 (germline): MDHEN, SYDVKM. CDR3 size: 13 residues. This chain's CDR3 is CASSGQINSPLHF. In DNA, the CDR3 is TGTGCCAGCAGCGGACAGATTAATTCACCCCTCCACTTT.

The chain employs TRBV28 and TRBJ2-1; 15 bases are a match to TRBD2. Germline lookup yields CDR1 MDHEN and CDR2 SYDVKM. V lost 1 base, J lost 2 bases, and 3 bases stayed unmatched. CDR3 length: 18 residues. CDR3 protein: CASSLSGLAGGTYNEQFF. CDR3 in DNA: TGTGCCAGCAGTTTATCGGGACTAGCGGGGGGAACCTACAATGAGCAGTTCTTC.

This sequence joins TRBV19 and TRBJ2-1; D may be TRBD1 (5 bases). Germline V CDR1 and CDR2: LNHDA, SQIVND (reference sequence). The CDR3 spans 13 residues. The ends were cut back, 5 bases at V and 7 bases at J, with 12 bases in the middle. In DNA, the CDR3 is TGTGCCAGTAGTTTCTCTCAGGGTAATGAGCAGTTCTTC. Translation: CASSFSQGNEQFF.

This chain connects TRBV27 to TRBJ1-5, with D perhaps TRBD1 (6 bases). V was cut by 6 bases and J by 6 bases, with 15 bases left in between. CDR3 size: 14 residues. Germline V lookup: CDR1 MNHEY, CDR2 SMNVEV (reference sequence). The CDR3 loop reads CASSSQGSSQPQHF. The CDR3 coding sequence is TGTGCCAGCAGCTCCCAGGGGTCAAGTCAGCCCCAGCATTTT.

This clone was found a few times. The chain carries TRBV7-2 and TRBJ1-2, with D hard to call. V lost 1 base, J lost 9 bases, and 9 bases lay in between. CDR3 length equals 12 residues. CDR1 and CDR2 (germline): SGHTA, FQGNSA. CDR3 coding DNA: TGTGCCAGCAGCTTAGAGGTACAGAGCTACACCTTC. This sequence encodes CASSLEVQSYTF.

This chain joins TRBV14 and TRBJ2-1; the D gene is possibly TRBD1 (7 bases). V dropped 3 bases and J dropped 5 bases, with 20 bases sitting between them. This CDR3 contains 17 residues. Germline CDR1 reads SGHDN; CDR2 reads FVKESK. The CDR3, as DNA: TGTGCCAGCAGCCATCCTCGACAGGGAGGTTCCCACAATGAGCAGTTCTTC. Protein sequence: CASSHPRQGGSHNEQFF.

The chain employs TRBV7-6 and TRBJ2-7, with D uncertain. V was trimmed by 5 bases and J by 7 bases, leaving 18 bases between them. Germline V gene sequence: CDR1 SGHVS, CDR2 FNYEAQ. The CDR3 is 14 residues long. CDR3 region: CASSEEAVFKEQYF. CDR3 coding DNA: TGTGCCAGCAGCGAAGAGGCGGTGTTTAAGGAGCAGTACTTC.

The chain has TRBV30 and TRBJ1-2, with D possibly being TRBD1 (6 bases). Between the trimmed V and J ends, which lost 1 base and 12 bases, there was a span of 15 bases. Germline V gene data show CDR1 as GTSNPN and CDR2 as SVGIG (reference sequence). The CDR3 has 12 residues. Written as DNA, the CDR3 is TGTGCCTGGAGTGCCAAGGGGACATCGCACACCTTC. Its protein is CAWSAKGTSHTF.

In DNA, the CDR3 is TGCGCCAGCAGCCACGGGTTCAACACTGAAGCTTTCTTT. It is translated as CASSHGFNTEAFF. The rearrangement uses TRBV4-3 and TRBJ1-1; no reliable D call. The V gene lost 3 bases and the J gene lost 2 bases, with 7 bases spanning the gap. Germline V gene sequence: CDR1 LGHNA, CDR2 YSLEER. CDR3 length: 13 amino acids.